This T cell receptor beta chain comes out of a study of T cell responses to AZD1222 COVID-19 vaccine. Study-wide findings and caveats: Donor demographics were predominantly white British with a female majority; clonal diversity may be underestimated.

Repertoires were generated with immunoSEQ multiplex PCR, while TCRdb's copy carries only in-frame clones and drops some. The sample has roughly 70,000 clones, around 84% seen once. Germline CDR1 is LGHDT and CDR2 is YNNKEL (reference sequence). The CDR3 spans 14 residues. The V end lost 4 bases, the J end lost 3 bases, and 13 bases lay between the germline ends. Details on this clone: Its specificity is unknown.

This receptor was obtained from an adult in good health. The sample in question was peripheral blood, obtained on day 0 of AZD1222 vaccination. The chain links TRBV3-1 (or the pseudogene TRBV3-2) to TRBJ2-7; tentative D call: TRBD2 (6 bases). CDR3: CASSLGSSYYEQYF. In DNA, the CDR3 is TGTGCCAGCAGCCTCGGGAGCTCCTACTACGAGCAGTACTTC.